This T cell receptor (beta chain) was captured by sequencing in a study of blood T cell repertoires in COVID-19. TCRdb's table, derived via immunoSEQ multiplex PCR, lists solely in-frame clones and lacks some. The repertoire consists of about 270,000 clones, with around nine tenths occurring once and the leading ten covering about 8.6%. This TCR came from a man aged 40-49 years with active or convalescent COVID-19. The sequencing sample was made of peripheral blood.

CDR3: CASSANTPGQGPYGYTF. The DNA of the CDR3 is TGTGCCAGCAGTGCAAACACACCGGGACAGGGACCCTATGGCTACACCTTC. V and J are TRBV2 and TRBJ1-2; 9 positions agree with TRBD1. After removal of 4 bases from V and 4 bases from J, the junction contained 13 bases not matched to a gene. The germline V gene encodes CDR1 SNHLY and CDR2 FYNNEI. The CDR3 loop spans 17 amino acids.